Listed below are T cell receptor beta chains from one sample, sequenced in a study of CD8 T cells in ankylosing spondylitis. A single record per CDR3 protein comes from TCRdb applying MiXCR to the 5' RACE reads. The data show hundreds of thousands of distinct CDR3 sequences, with roughly 8.2% seen just once and around 4.4% held by the top ten. Sequencing was done on a sample of blood, either unsorted or a sorted T cell fraction (not recorded which). These receptors originate from a female donor with ankylosing spondylitis or in good health (not recorded which). The CDR3 runs from the conserved cysteine through the conserved F or W. The D gene is left open where the match is weak. A row's size may be missing; if present it is once, few, many or a size class.

V	J	D	size	DNA	CDR3
TRBV18	TRBJ2-7	.	few	TGTGCCAGCTCGCACGGAACCTACGAGCAGTACTTC	CASSHGTYEQYF
TRBV6-2/TRBV6-3	TRBJ1-1	.	many	TGTGCCAGCAGTTACACGACGGGGACTGAAGCTTTCTTT	CASSYTTGTEAFF
TRBV12-3/TRBV12-4	TRBJ1-5	.	many	TGTGCCAGCAGTCCGGGCCCCACTCAGCCCCAGCATTTT	CASSPGPTQPQHF
TRBV28	TRBJ2-7	TRBD2	few	TGTGCCAGCAGACCCCACACTAGCGGCGCCTACGAGCAGTACTTC	CASRPHTSGAYEQYF
TRBV18	TRBJ1-2	TRBD1	many	TGTGCCAGCTCACCTCAGGACAGGGCCGGAGGCTACACCTTC	CASSPQDRAGGYTF
TRBV16	TRBJ2-7	.	many	TGTGCCAGCAGCCAGGCCCCGGATCGGGGTAACGAGCAGTACTTC	CASSQAPDRGNEQYF
TRBV6-4	TRBJ2-1	TRBD2	many	TGTGCCAGCAGTCGACTAGCGGGAGTCTATGAGCAGTTCTTC	CASSRLAGVYEQFF
TRBV7-7	TRBJ2-3	TRBD2	.	TGTGCTAGCAGCTTAACGGCGGGAGTTACAGATACGCAGTATTTT	CASSLTAGVTDTQYF
TRBV5-1	TRBJ2-7	.	many	TGCGCCAGCAGCACAGGACAAGGGATCTACGAGCAGTACTTC	CASSTGQGIYEQYF
TRBV12-3/TRBV12-4	TRBJ1-1	.	many	TGTGCCAGCAGTTTACGAGCGGCGCAGGGGAACACTGAAGCTTTCTTT	CASSLRAAQGNTEAFF
TRBV28	TRBJ2-5	.	many	TGTGCCAGCAGTCAAAGGACAGAAGAGACCCAGTACTTC	CASSQRTEETQYF
TRBV7-2	TRBJ2-7	.	.	TGTGCCCGCAGCCGATCGGGGCTGGACCCCTACGAGCAGTACTTC	CARSRSGLDPYEQYF
TRBV19	TRBJ2-2	.	many	TGTGCCAGTAGTATAGTAGGGAGTAACACCGGGGAGCTGTTTTTT	CASSIVGSNTGELFF
TRBV30	TRBJ2-3	TRBD2	many	TGTGCCTGGGTACCGGGGACTAGCCCTTCCGATACGCAGTATTTT	CAWVPGTSPSDTQYF
TRBV7-2	TRBJ2-7	TRBD1	many	TGTGCCAGCAGCGTTCAGGGACAGAGTTACGAGCAGTACTTC	CASSVQGQSYEQYF
TRBV7-8	TRBJ1-5	.	many	TGTGCCAGCAGCTACCAACCGGGCAGCAATCAGCCCCAGCATTTT	CASSYQPGSNQPQHF
TRBV27	TRBJ2-5	.	many	TGTGCCAGCAGTTCTCTCCCGGGAGTGGAAGAGACCCAGTACTTC	CASSSLPGVEETQYF
TRBV5-5	TRBJ2-5	.	many	TGTGCCAGCAGCTTGTTGGAGGGCCGAGAGACCCAGTACTTC	CASSLLEGRETQYF
TRBV6-2/TRBV6-3	TRBJ2-3	.	many	TGTGCCAGCAGTTACTCGAGGACGGGAGTCACAGATACGCAGTATTTT	CASSYSRTGVTDTQYF
TRBV5-1	TRBJ2-7	.	many	TGCGCCAGCAGCTTGGGGCTAGCAAACTCCTACGAGCAGTACTTC	CASSLGLANSYEQYF
TRBV7-9	TRBJ1-5	.	many	TGTGCCAGCAGCTTAGAGGTGGAGCAGCCCCAGCATTTT	CASSLEVEQPQHF
TRBV20-1	TRBJ2-1	.	many	TGCAGTGCTAGAGACGACAGATACAATGAGCAGTTCTTC	CSARDDRYNEQFF
TRBV5-1	TRBJ2-7	.	many	TGCGCCAGCATCCGGGACGGCACCTACGAGCAGTACTTC	CASIRDGTYEQYF
TRBV25-1	TRBJ1-5	.	few	TGTGCCAGCAGTGAAACAGGTTTTAATCAGCCCCAGCATTTT	CASSETGFNQPQHF
TRBV10-2	TRBJ1-1	TRBD1	many	TGCGCCAGCTACGAACCAGGGGGCCGATCTGAAGCTTTCTTT	CASYEPGGRSEAFF
TRBV7-2	TRBJ2-3	.	few	TGTGCCAGCAGCTACTCAGGGATTAGGGGCACAGATACGCAGTATTTT	CASSYSGIRGTDTQYF
TRBV7-8	TRBJ2-3	TRBD2	many	TGTGCCAGCAGCTTCCGGCGGGAGGGGGCGGGGTTCGATACGCTGTATTTT	CASSFRREGAGFDTLYF
TRBV5-1	TRBJ2-7	TRBD1	many	TGCGCCAGCAGCACCGGGACAGGGGACGAGCAGTACTTC	CASSTGTGDEQYF
TRBV5-4	TRBJ1-1	TRBD1	many	TGTGCCAGCAGCTCGCAACAGGGGGGGCGAACTGAAGCTTTCTTT	CASSSQQGGRTEAFF
TRBV5-1	TRBJ2-3	.	many	TGCGCCAGCAGCATTCAAGGACCGGTTGGGACAGATACGCAGTATTTT	CASSIQGPVGTDTQYF
TRBV29-1	TRBJ2-2	TRBD2	many	TGCAGCGTTGAGTTTAGCGGGAGCACCGGGGAGCTGTTTTTT	CSVEFSGSTGELFF
TRBV21-1	TRBJ2-4	.	many	TGTGCCAGCAGCAAAGCGCGTAGAGATTCCAAAAACATTCAGTACTTC	CASSKARRDSKNIQYF
TRBV7-8	TRBJ2-7	.	many	TGTGCCAGCAGCCGGGATGGCGGGCACAACTACGAGCAGTACTTC	CASSRDGGHNYEQYF
TRBV10-3	TRBJ2-5	TRBD1	many	TGTGCCATCAGTGACCTGGACAGGGGCCACCAAGAGACCCAGTACTTC	CAISDLDRGHQETQYF
TRBV21-1	TRBJ2-3	.	.	TGTGCCAGCAGCAAGACCCCCCCAGGGGGAACATCAGATACGCAGTATTTT	CASSKTPPGGTSDTQYF
TRBV20-1	TRBJ1-2	.	many	TGCAGTGCCCGGGATTTGGGCGGCTACACCTTC	CSARDLGGYTF
TRBV4-3	TRBJ2-1	.	many	TGCGCCAGCAGCCAAGGTTCGGGAATATGGAATGAGCAGTTCTTC	CASSQGSGIWNEQFF
TRBV20-1	TRBJ1-5	TRBD1	.	TGCAGTGCTGAGGGACAGGGGACCAATCAGTCCCAGCATTTT	CSAEGQGTNQSQHF
TRBV12-5	TRBJ1-5	.	many	TGTGCTAGTGGACCACCCACCGGGGCTAATCAGCCCCAGCATTTT	CASGPPTGANQPQHF
TRBV7-2	TRBJ1-3	TRBD1	.	TGTGCCAGCAGCCCCCGGACAGGGGGCGTTGGAAACACCATATATTTT	CASSPRTGGVGNTIYF
TRBV12-3/TRBV12-4	TRBJ2-5	.	many	TGTGCCAGCAGTCCCTTGGAACAGCAAGAGACCCAGTACTTC	CASSPLEQQETQYF
TRBV4-3	TRBJ2-1	TRBD2	many	TGCGCCAGCAGCCTGGGACTAGCGGGAGCGCACGAGCAGTTCTTC	CASSLGLAGAHEQFF
TRBV7-2	TRBJ2-7	.	.	TGTGCCAGCAGCAGAACCGGGACGGTAGCCTACGAGCAGTACTTC	CASSRTGTVAYEQYF
TRBV7-8	TRBJ2-3	TRBD2	.	TGTGCCAGCAGCCTCCCTTTAGCGGGAGCCACAGATACGCAGTATTTT	CASSLPLAGATDTQYF
TRBV6-5	TRBJ2-3	.	many	TGTGCCAGCAGTTACGATGCGGGTACAGGGACAGATACGCAGTATTTT	CASSYDAGTGTDTQYF
TRBV7-8	TRBJ2-3	TRBD2	.	TGTGCCAGCAGCTTGGCGACTAGCGGGAACACAGATACGCAGTATTTT	CASSLATSGNTDTQYF
TRBV5-5	TRBJ2-7	.	many	TGTGCCAGCAGCTTGGCGGTGGGCTCCTGGGGGTTCGAGCAGTACTTC	CASSLAVGSWGFEQYF
TRBV7-2	TRBJ2-1	.	many	TGTGCCAGCAGCTTACGGAGCGCGTACAATGAGCAGTTCTTC	CASSLRSAYNEQFF
TRBV4-3	TRBJ2-5	.	many	TGCGCCAGCAGCCGGAACCGGGACGTGGCGGAGACCCAGTACTTC	CASSRNRDVAETQYF
TRBV19	TRBJ2-1	.	many	TGTGCCAGTAGTCCAGGGACCCACGTTTTGTTTAGTAATGAGCAGTTCTTC	CASSPGTHVLFSNEQFF
TRBV7-2	TRBJ2-3	TRBD1	.	TGTGCCAGCAGCCAAAACGCAGGGGGAACAGATACGCAGTATTTT	CASSQNAGGTDTQYF
TRBV9	TRBJ2-1	TRBD2	many	TGTGCCAGCACCGGACTAGCGGGAGGGCGCGAGCAGTTCTTC	CASTGLAGGREQFF
TRBV29-1	TRBJ2-3	TRBD2	many	TGCAGCGCCCGACTAGCCGCAGATACGCAGTATTTT	CSARLAADTQYF
TRBV7-2	TRBJ2-1	.	many	TGTGCCAGCAGCCGGAGGACCGATGAGCAGTTCTTC	CASSRRTDEQFF